This TCR beta chain is drawn from a study of blood T cell repertoires in COVID-19. Clones were read by immunoSEQ multiplex PCR, and TCRdb kept only the in-frame ones, dropping some. This sample has around 300,000 clones, with approximately 88% found just once. The source material was PBMCs or T cells enriched from blood (not recorded which). This clonotype was sampled from a woman aged 40 to 50 who had recovered from COVID-19.

CDR3 sequence (DNA): TGTGCCAGCAAAACAGGGAACACCGGGGAGCTGTTTTTT. Translated, it gives CASKTGNTGELFF. The chain employs TRBV27 and TRBJ2-2; possible D gene TRBD1, 5 bases. From germline, CDR1 is MNHEY and CDR2 SMNVEV (reference sequence). CDR3 length: 13 amino acids. The V gene lost 7 bases and the J gene lost 1 base, with 7 bases spanning the gap.